A selection of T cell receptor beta chains follows, all from one sample in a study of T cell responses to AZD1222 COVID-19 vaccine. The assay was immunoSEQ multiplex PCR, and TCRdb's table has in-frame clones only and misses some. The profile shows over 55,000 clones, 65% to 85% of them singletons. The sequencing here drew on peripheral blood, taken on day 0 of AZD1222 vaccination. The receptors derive from an adult in good health. Both conserved end residues are part of each CDR3. A D gene is named only where the DNA matches it firmly. Expanded clones are given a class, and other clones once, few, many or no size at all.

j_gene: TRBJ2-6
d_gene: .
v_gene: TRBV19
abundance: .
CDR3aa: CASSISVGPSGANVLTF
CDR3nt: TGTGCCAGTAGTATATCAGTTGGGCCCTCTGGGGCCAACGTCCTGACTTTC

j_gene: TRBJ2-1
d_gene: TRBD1
v_gene: TRBV29-1
abundance: .
CDR3aa: CSVGQGYNEQFF
CDR3nt: TGCAGCGTCGGACAGGGATACAATGAGCAGTTCTTC

j_gene: TRBJ2-7
d_gene: .
v_gene: TRBV5-6
abundance: .
CDR3aa: CASSSGYYEQYF
CDR3nt: TGTGCCAGCAGCTCGGGGTACTACGAGCAGTACTTC

j_gene: TRBJ2-1
d_gene: TRBD1
v_gene: TRBV29-1
abundance: .
CDR3aa: CSVPRQGTSSYNEQFF
CDR3nt: TGCAGCGTTCCCCGACAGGGGACGAGCTCCTACAATGAGCAGTTCTTC

j_gene: TRBJ1-4
d_gene: .
v_gene: TRBV27
abundance: .
CDR3aa: CASTLLGGTNEKLFF
CDR3nt: TGTGCCAGCACCCTCCTTGGGGGCACTAATGAAAAACTGTTTTTT

j_gene: TRBJ2-1
d_gene: .
v_gene: TRBV4-2
abundance: .
CDR3aa: CASSRTDYNEQFF
CDR3nt: TGTGCCAGCAGCCGTACAGACTACAATGAGCAGTTCTTC

j_gene: TRBJ2-3
d_gene: .
v_gene: TRBV13
abundance: few
CDR3aa: CASSLSPRADTQYF
CDR3nt: TGTGCCAGCAGCCTAAGCCCGCGGGCAGATACGCAGTATTTT

j_gene: TRBJ1-5
d_gene: TRBD1
v_gene: TRBV28
abundance: .
CDR3aa: CASRRTGSGSNQPQHF
CDR3nt: TGTGCCAGCCGGAGGACAGGGTCCGGTAGCAATCAGCCCCAGCATTTT

j_gene: TRBJ2-1
d_gene: .
v_gene: TRBV6-5
abundance: large
CDR3aa: CASSHIRRSYNEQFF
CDR3nt: TGTGCCAGCAGCCATATTCGAAGATCCTACAATGAGCAGTTCTTC

j_gene: TRBJ2-2
d_gene: TRBD1
v_gene: TRBV4-2
abundance: .
CDR3aa: CASSRTGQANTGELFF
CDR3nt: TGTGCCAGCAGCCGGACCGGACAGGCGAACACCGGGGAGCTGTTTTTT

j_gene: TRBJ2-7
d_gene: TRBD2
v_gene: TRBV7-2
abundance: once
CDR3aa: CASSLLAGGHYEQYF
CDR3nt: TGTGCCAGCAGCTTGTTAGCGGGGGGGCACTACGAGCAGTACTTC

j_gene: TRBJ1-1
d_gene: .
v_gene: TRBV6-5
abundance: .
CDR3aa: CASSYLWGTEAFF
CDR3nt: TGTGCCAGCAGTTACTTATGGGGCACTGAAGCTTTCTTT

j_gene: TRBJ1-2
d_gene: .
v_gene: TRBV4-1
abundance: .
CDR3aa: CASSQNTVGEGYTF
CDR3nt: TGCGCCAGCAGCCAAAATACGGTGGGAGAAGGCTACACCTTC

j_gene: TRBJ1-5
d_gene: TRBD1
v_gene: TRBV2
abundance: .
CDR3aa: CASAGGQGGQPQHF
CDR3nt: TGTGCCAGCGCCGGGGGACAGGGAGGTCAGCCCCAGCATTTT

j_gene: TRBJ2-2
d_gene: .
v_gene: TRBV30
abundance: few
CDR3aa: CAWSRLANTGELFF
CDR3nt: TGTGCCTGGAGCAGACTCGCGAACACCGGGGAGCTGTTTTTT

j_gene: TRBJ1-2
d_gene: .
v_gene: TRBV4-1
abundance: .
CDR3aa: CASSQVRGLHGYTF
CDR3nt: TGCGCCAGCAGCCAAGTGCGGGGGCTCCATGGCTACACCTTC

j_gene: TRBJ1-6
d_gene: .
v_gene: TRBV5-4
abundance: .
CDR3aa: CASSPRAGAVKNSPLHF
CDR3nt: TGTGCCAGCAGCCCGCGGGCAGGCGCAGTAAAAAATTCACCCCTCCACTTT

j_gene: TRBJ1-5
d_gene: .
v_gene: TRBV6-5
abundance: .
CDR3aa: CASTRGSNQPQHF
CDR3nt: TGTGCCAGTACCCGTGGGAGCAATCAGCCCCAGCATTTT

j_gene: TRBJ2-7
d_gene: .
v_gene: TRBV25-1
abundance: .
CDR3aa: CASSARLSSYEQYF
CDR3nt: TGTGCCAGCAGTGCCCGCCTGAGCTCCTACGAGCAGTACTTC

j_gene: TRBJ2-3
d_gene: TRBD1
v_gene: TRBV2
abundance: .
CDR3aa: CASSSGTVLFEDTQYF
CDR3nt: TGTGCCAGCAGCTCCGGGACAGTTCTCTTCGAAGATACGCAGTATTTT

j_gene: TRBJ1-2
d_gene: .
v_gene: TRBV6-1
abundance: medium-sized
CDR3aa: CASSEWGGGYGYTF
CDR3nt: TGTGCCAGCAGTGAATGGGGGGGAGGCTATGGCTACACCTTC

j_gene: TRBJ1-2
d_gene: .
v_gene: TRBV27
abundance: .
CDR3aa: CASSLRGLDGYTF
CDR3nt: TGTGCCAGCAGTTTGCGGGGGCTGGATGGCTACACCTTC

j_gene: TRBJ1-5
d_gene: .
v_gene: TRBV9
abundance: .
CDR3aa: CASSVGPGPIPNQPQHF
CDR3nt: TGTGCCAGCAGCGTAGGTCCAGGGCCAATTCCCAATCAGCCCCAGCATTTT

j_gene: TRBJ2-3
d_gene: .
v_gene: TRBV9
abundance: few
CDR3aa: CASSTRPPPDTQYF
CDR3nt: TGTGCCAGCAGCACAAGGCCCCCACCAGATACGCAGTATTTT

j_gene: TRBJ1-1
d_gene: .
v_gene: TRBV28
abundance: medium-sized
CDR3aa: CASSFPNTEAFF
CDR3nt: TGTGCCAGCAGTTTCCCGAACACTGAAGCTTTCTTT

j_gene: TRBJ2-3
d_gene: .
v_gene: TRBV6-5
abundance: .
CDR3aa: CASSYPFTDTQYF
CDR3nt: TGTGCCAGCAGTTACCCGTTCACAGATACGCAGTATTTT

j_gene: TRBJ1-3
d_gene: .
v_gene: TRBV7-9
abundance: once
CDR3aa: CASSPDSAGNTIYF
CDR3nt: TGTGCCAGCAGCCCTGATTCTGCTGGAAACACCATATATTTT

j_gene: TRBJ2-6
d_gene: TRBD2
v_gene: TRBV5-1
abundance: .
CDR3aa: CASSLTTAGVIGANVLTF
CDR3nt: TGCGCCAGCAGCCTAACCACAGCGGGGGTTATTGGGGCCAACGTCCTGACTTTC

j_gene: TRBJ2-3
d_gene: .
v_gene: TRBV6-6
abundance: .
CDR3aa: CASSPDMDTQYF
CDR3nt: TGTGCCAGCAGTCCTGATATGGATACGCAGTATTTT

j_gene: TRBJ1-5
d_gene: .
v_gene: TRBV28
abundance: .
CDR3aa: CASSLRVSNQPQHF
CDR3nt: TGTGCCAGCAGTTTACGAGTTAGCAATCAGCCCCAGCATTTT

j_gene: TRBJ1-1
d_gene: .
v_gene: TRBV1
abundance: .
CDR3aa: CTSSLTGTGEPNTEAFF
CDR3nt: TGCACCAGCAGCCTTACCGGGACAGGGGAACCGAACACTGAAGCTTTCTTT

j_gene: TRBJ2-3
d_gene: TRBD2
v_gene: TRBV5-1
abundance: .
CDR3aa: CASSPGLAGTTSTDTQYF
CDR3nt: TGCGCCAGCAGCCCGGGACTAGCGGGGACTACTAGCACAGATACGCAGTATTTT

j_gene: TRBJ1-1
d_gene: TRBD1
v_gene: TRBV5-1
abundance: .
CDR3aa: CASSISGTANTEAFF
CDR3nt: TGCGCCAGCAGCATCTCCGGGACAGCGAACACTGAAGCTTTCTTT

j_gene: TRBJ1-1
d_gene: .
v_gene: TRBV28
abundance: .
CDR3aa: CASSLVGKKQNTEAFF
CDR3nt: TGTGCCAGCAGTTTAGTAGGGAAAAAGCAGAACACTGAAGCTTTCTTT

j_gene: TRBJ1-3
d_gene: .
v_gene: TRBV7-2
abundance: once
CDR3aa: CASSLDPGNTIYF
CDR3nt: TGTGCCAGCAGCTTAGATCCTGGAAACACCATATATTTT

j_gene: TRBJ2-4
d_gene: .
v_gene: TRBV4-1
abundance: few
CDR3aa: CASSQGLIGKNIQYF
CDR3nt: TGCGCCAGCAGCCAAGGGCTTATTGGCAAAAACATTCAGTACTTC

j_gene: TRBJ1-4
d_gene: .
v_gene: TRBV4-3
abundance: .
CDR3aa: CASSQEQGYEKLFF
CDR3nt: TGCGCCAGCAGCCAGGAACAGGGTTATGAAAAACTGTTTTTT

j_gene: TRBJ1-1
d_gene: TRBD1
v_gene: TRBV7-9
abundance: few
CDR3aa: CASSSGDRITEAFF
CDR3nt: TGTGCCAGCAGCTCCGGGGACAGGATCACTGAAGCTTTCTTT

j_gene: TRBJ1-5
d_gene: .
v_gene: TRBV28
abundance: .
CDR3aa: CASSSRDREQPQHF
CDR3nt: TGTGCCAGCAGTTCCAGGGATAGGGAACAGCCCCAGCATTTT

j_gene: TRBJ1-1
d_gene: .
v_gene: TRBV3-1/TRBV3-2
abundance: .
CDR3aa: CASSRGKMNTEAFF
CDR3nt: TGTGCCAGCAGCCGGGGCAAAATGAACACTGAAGCTTTCTTT

j_gene: TRBJ1-2
d_gene: TRBD1
v_gene: TRBV6-5
abundance: .
CDR3aa: CASSYGGQPYGYTF
CDR3nt: TGTGCCAGCAGTTACGGGGGACAGCCCTATGGCTACACCTTC

j_gene: TRBJ2-7
d_gene: .
v_gene: TRBV7-2
abundance: few
CDR3aa: CASSLVPGASYEQYF
CDR3nt: TGTGCCAGCAGCTTAGTCCCAGGAGCATCCTACGAGCAGTACTTC

j_gene: TRBJ1-2
d_gene: .
v_gene: TRBV29-1
abundance: .
CDR3aa: CSGGGSNYGYTF
CDR3nt: TGCAGCGGTGGAGGGTCTAACTATGGCTACACCTTC

j_gene: TRBJ2-2
d_gene: .
v_gene: TRBV19
abundance: .
CDR3aa: CATSIGGNGELFF
CDR3nt: TGTGCCACCAGTATAGGGGGTAACGGGGAGCTGTTTTTT

j_gene: TRBJ1-1
d_gene: .
v_gene: TRBV5-1
abundance: .
CDR3aa: CASSPPAGSTEAFF
CDR3nt: TGCGCCAGCAGCCCCCCGGCGGGCAGCACTGAAGCTTTCTTT

j_gene: TRBJ2-1
d_gene: .
v_gene: TRBV18
abundance: .
CDR3aa: CASSPPGGTVRGNEQFF
CDR3nt: TGTGCCAGCTCACCACCGGGAGGGACAGTGAGGGGGAATGAGCAGTTCTTC